This TCR beta chain was sequenced for a study of blood T cell repertoires in COVID-19. The V gene end was trimmed by 6 bases and the J gene end by 1 base; junction bases not matched to a gene: 4. Germline CDR1 reads LNHDA; CDR2 reads SQIVND (reference sequence). This CDR3 has 14 amino acids. The repertoire was sequenced with immunoSEQ multiplex PCR; TCRdb's copy has only in-frame clones and lacks some. The sample lists a few hundred thousand clones, about 90% occurring once. This clone has only a few counts. The sequence was collected from a woman aged 25-40 years who had recovered from COVID-19. This chain joins TRBV19 and TRBJ2-3, with TRBD2 matching 7 bases. The sequencing input was PBMCs or T cells enriched from blood (not recorded which). CDR3 nucleotide sequence: TGTGCCAGTAGGAATCGGGGGGGCACAGATACGCAGTATTTT. This encodes CASRNRGGTDTQYF.